The T cell receptor beta chain under discussion was sequenced for a study of blood T cell repertoires in COVID-19 (dated by TCRdb to 2019 to 2021). Background on the whole study: The collaborator samples originated in the United States, Italy and Spain and spanned the acute and convalescent phases of COVID-19. A freely available public database, intended as a resource for researchers studying the immune response to SARS-CoV-2, is where the repertoires were released. A de-identified subject ID, COVID-19 status, age in years and sex were almost always included in the sample metadata. The prospective study material was composed of cDNA or gDNA derived from T cells, B-cell-depleted T cells, or PBMCs. Deeply sampled blood TCRbeta repertoires from subjects exposed to, actively infected with, or recovered from COVID-19 were included in the dataset. The samples were drawn from the first 160 participants of the ongoing ImmuneRACE study and from under 1,500 subjects provided by 6 global collaborators. HLA class I and class II types, where available, came from metadata supplied by the sample provider rather than from assay-based typing. What the research found in general, with its limitations: The quantity of clinical and demographic metadata differed by source and by participant and was supplied without curation.

The collaborating institutions used their own protocols to collect whole blood in K2EDTA tubes. For TCRbeta analysis, collaborator samples were shipped as frozen whole blood, as isolated PBMCs, or as DNA extracted from either sample type. TCRbeta CDR3 regions were amplified from genomic DNA by means of the immunoSEQ Assay, a bias-controlled multiplex PCR. The original methods were these. Nucleated cell counts per sample were estimated from amplification of reference gene primers within the assay. To quantify the absolute abundance of each unique TCRbeta CDR3 rearrangement, sequence reads were collapsed and filtered. For each sample, productive Simpson clonality was calculated by taking the square root of Simpson's diversity index across productive rearrangements. The table comes from immuneACCESS by way of TCRdb, which keeps in-frame sequences with V and J called. Part of the clones is missing from these tables; in studies checked, under half for an unresolved V gene and the rest for unknown reasons. Clonal size and the V and J genes are those of that table, whereas D and trimming came from the DNA. The sample records about 490,000 clones, approximately 83% of which are singletons. The ten largest clones capture roughly 3.1% of the sample.

This clone was seen a single time. The antigen this receptor binds is unknown. No much larger clone exists at a distance of one base, and base qualities are not known. CDR3 length: 16 amino acids, cysteine to phenylalanine. Only the CDR3 DNA is retained, 48 bases long and in frame from the first base. The V and J ends are trimmed by 1 base and 2 bases, leaving 15 bases between them. The CDR1 and CDR2 encoded by the germline V gene are LGHNA and YNFKEQ. The sequencing input was peripheral blood. The chain uses TRBV4-2 and TRBJ2-7; the D gene assignment is ambiguous. The clonotype comes from a human donor in a cohort sampled during active COVID-19. The DNA reads as follows: TGTGCCAGCAGCCAAGGTGGGCTTTTAACCCCCTACGAGCAGTACTTC. Translated, it gives CASSQGGLLTPYEQYF.